Each of the 18 T cell receptor beta chains below was sequenced from the same sample in a study of cytomegalovirus exposure and HLA in healthy donors. The PCR contained 60 Vbeta and 13 Jbeta primers. The data were produced by immunoSEQ multiplex PCR, yet TCRdb's version contains in-frame clones alone and is incomplete. The data show around 180,000 clones, with 80% to 90% seen just once and under 1.5% held by the top ten. The sample consisted of PBMCs. Source of these receptors: a girl aged 2 to 9 in good health and CMV-seropositive.

This clone was observed a handful of times. The chain joins TRBV5-6 to TRBJ2-1, with 9 bases that match TRBD2. CDR1 and CDR2 from the germline V gene are SGHDT and YYEEEE. This CDR3 region has 17 residues. With V trimmed by 0 bases and J by 4 bases, 8 bases remained unmatched. CDR3 nucleotides: TGTGCCAGCAGCTTGGAGGTAGCGGGGGTAGTTTACAATGAGCAGTTCTTC. This gives the protein CASSLEVAGVVYNEQFF.

V usage is TRBV4-2 and J usage is TRBJ2-4; 8 positions match TRBD1. The CDR3 is 18 amino acids. The germline gives CDR1 LGHNA, CDR2 YNFKEQ. V was clipped by 0 bases and J by 6 bases; unmatched bases: 13. The CDR3 DNA sequence: TGTGCCAGCAGCCAAGATCAGGGGCCGCCAGGGGGCGGAAACATTCAGTACTTC. This codes for CASSQDQGPPGGGNIQYF.

The chain recombines TRBV10-3 with TRBJ1-1; D possibly corresponds to TRBD1 (6 bases). V was trimmed by 11 bases and J by 1 base, leaving 29 bases between them. The CDR3 is 18 amino acids. CDR1 is ENHRY and CDR2 is SYGVKD in the germline V gene. The CDR3 DNA reads TGTGCCTCAGCCTCAGGGGCGTTTATGAGGGATGCGAACACTGAAGCTTTCTTT. Amino acid sequence: CASASGAFMRDANTEAFF.

The chain joins TRBV29-1 to TRBJ2-7, with D maybe TRBD1 (6 bases). CDR3 length equals 15 residues. Germline loops: CDR1 SQVTM, CDR2 ANQGSEA. The V gene lost 1 base and the J gene lost 7 bases, with 20 bases spanning the gap. The CDR3 DNA sequence: TGCAGCGTTGAAGGGAGACAGGACCATCCGCAAGAGCAGTACTTC. This encodes CSVEGRQDHPQEQYF.

The chain links TRBV15 to TRBJ1-1; D unresolved. Germline assignment: CDR1 LNHNV and CDR2 YYDKDF (reference sequence). The CDR3 extends over 14 amino acids. The ends were cut back, 0 bases at V and 1 base at J, with 6 bases in the middle. Here the CDR3 reads CATSRDRQNTEAFF. CDR3 in DNA: TGTGCCACCAGCAGAGACAGACAGAACACTGAAGCTTTCTTT.

The J gene is TRBJ2-7, the V gene TRBV7-9; perhaps TRBD2 as D (6 bases). Trimming took 5 bases from V and 5 from J, leaving 10 bases between them. CDR1 is SEHNR, CDR2 FQNEAQ, per germline (reference sequence). The CDR3 sequence is 12 residues long. The CDR3: CASSLDYHEQYF. The CDR3 DNA is TGTGCCAGCAGCCTGGACTACCACGAGCAGTACTTC.

The chain uses TRBV12-5 and TRBJ2-7; 7 bases fit TRBD2. This CDR3 region has 15 residues. In germline, CDR1 is LGHNT, CDR2 FRNRAP. V lost 1 base, J lost 1 base, and 4 bases stayed unmatched. The DNA of the CDR3 is TGTGCTAGTGGTTTGGAGGGGACTACTTCCTACGAGCAGTACTTC. Encoded protein: CASGLEGTTSYEQYF. Filled out from reference TRBV12-5 and TRBJ2-7, the complete variable domain reads DARVTQTPRHKVTEMGQEVTMRCQPILGHNTVFWYRQTMMQGLELLAYFRNRAPLDDSGMPKDRFSAEMPDATLATLKIQPSEPRDSAVYFCASGLEGTTSYEQYFGPGTRLTVT.

This clone came up once. The J gene is TRBJ1-4, the V gene TRBV28; 7 bases line up with TRBD1. Germline CDR1 reads MDHEN; CDR2 reads SYDVKM. This CDR3 is 12 amino acids long. Unmatched junction bases numbered 9, after V lost 7 bases and J lost 13 bases. This CDR3 is CASTPQGGLLFF. Written as DNA, the CDR3 is TGTGCCAGCACCCCTCAAGGGGGCTTACTGTTTTTT.

V gene TRBV4-2 combines with J gene TRBJ2-4; the D gene is possibly TRBD2 (5 bases). Deletions cut 4 bases from V and 1 base from J, with 11 bases between. The CDR3 extends over 15 amino acids. CDR1 is LGHNA, CDR2 YNFKEQ, per germline. CDR3 DNA: TGTGCCAGCAGCCCTAGCACCCGGGCCAAAAACATTCAGTACTTC. Translated: CASSPSTRAKNIQYF.

This clone is a singleton in its sample. The CDR3 loop is CASGGASAGELFF. CDR3 nucleotide sequence: TGTGCCAGCGGAGGGGCTTCGGCCGGGGAGCTGTTTTTT. The gene calls are TRBV9 and TRBJ2-2; D is perhaps TRBD2 (6 bases). Germline lookup yields CDR1 SGDLS and CDR2 YYNGEE. The CDR3 covers 13 residues. V was pared by 7 bases and J by 6 bases, with 13 bases between. Together with reference TRBV9 and TRBJ2-2, the CDR3 gives the full variable domain: DSGVTQTPKHLITATGQRVTLRCSPRSGDLSVYWYQQSLDQGLQFLIQYYNGEERAKGNILERFSAQQFPDLHSELNLSSLELGDSALYFCASGGASAGELFFGEGSRLTVL.

The V gene is TRBV6-1, the J gene TRBJ1-2, with a weak D call TRBD1 (6 bases). CDR3 length equals 15 residues. Germline V gene data show CDR1 as MNHNS and CDR2 as SASEGT. Trimming cost V 3 bases and J 2 bases, with 13 bases left between them. For the CDR3, the DNA is TGTGCCAGCAGTGAGGTGGGAGGGACAAACTATGGCTACACCTTC. It yields the protein CASSEVGGTNYGYTF.

The genes are TRBV28 and TRBJ2-7; TRBD1 agrees at 7 bases. Germline V gives CDR1 MDHEN, CDR2 SYDVKM. This CDR3 has 16 residues. The junction had 9 bases not matched to a gene; V was cut back by 4 bases and J by 0 bases. CDR3 residues: CASSYRSGTVSYEQYF. The CDR3, as DNA: TGTGCCAGCAGTTACCGATCCGGGACAGTCTCCTACGAGCAGTACTTC.

The chain uses TRBV7-8 and TRBJ1-5, with 10 bases matching TRBD1. Trimming at V came to 6 bases and at J to 6 bases, leaving 8 bases not matched to a gene. Germline CDR1 reads SGHVS; CDR2 reads FQNEAQ. This CDR3 comprises 15 residues. The CDR3 sequence: CASRKGTGVPQPQHF. The CDR3 DNA follows: TGTGCCAGCAGGAAGGGGACAGGGGTTCCTCAGCCCCAGCATTTT.

CDR3 region: CASSPPAAGVYEQYF. DNA for the CDR3: TGTGCCAGCAGCCCCCCGGCAGCGGGAGTCTACGAGCAGTACTTC. V gene TRBV4-2 combines with J gene TRBJ2-7, with 8 positions matching TRBD2. Per the germline V gene, CDR1 is LGHNA and CDR2 is YNFKEQ. The CDR3 has 15 amino acids. Unmatched junction bases numbered 8, after V lost 4 bases and J lost 3 bases.

The chain recombines TRBV25-1 with TRBJ1-2, with D maybe TRBD1 (5 bases). Per germline, CDR1 MGHDK and CDR2 SYGVNS. V was clipped by 7 bases and J by 1 base, with 13 bases between them. CDR3 length equals 14 residues. The CDR3 here is CASKDNALNYGYTF. DNA for the CDR3: TGTGCCAGCAAGGACAACGCTCTTAACTATGGCTACACCTTC.

The rearrangement uses TRBV5-4 and TRBJ2-2; D may be TRBD1 (5 bases). The V end was cut by 6 bases, the J end by 5 bases, with 11 bases between. The CDR3 extends over 13 amino acids. CDR1 and CDR2 (germline): SGHNT, YYREEE (reference sequence). The CDR3 DNA follows: TGTGCCAGCAAGAAAACAGGTACCGGGGAGCTGTTTTTT. It codes for CASKKTGTGELFF.

This clone was seen only once. The J gene is TRBJ1-1, the V gene TRBV30; TRBD1 matches at 9 bases. The CDR3 sequence is 13 residues long. The germline gives CDR1 GTSNPN, CDR2 SVGIG (reference sequence). V lost 5 bases, J lost 6 bases, and 7 bases stayed unmatched. DNA for the CDR3: TGTGCCTGGGACCAACAGGGGGCCCCTGAAGCTTTCTTT. Translated: CAWDQQGAPEAFF.

V and J are TRBV7-3 and TRBJ2-5; 7 bases line up with TRBD2. The CDR3 loop spans 14 amino acids. Germline V gives CDR1 SGHTA, CDR2 FQGTGA. V shed 3 bases, J shed 3 bases, and the junction held 4 bases outside the gene matches. DNA of the CDR3: TGTGCCAGCAGCTTCGGGGGGAGGAAAGAGACCCAGTACTTC. This sequence encodes CASSFGGRKETQYF.